This TCR beta chain was captured in a study of regulatory T cells in long-lasting Graves disease. Time point defined: newly diagnosed GD, antithyroid drugs for less than 3 months. Preparation of the TCR library used RNA extracted from PBMCs. As concerns this clonotype: As yet, its antigen is unknown.

Building of the TCR beta libraries involved iRepertoire HTBI primers and Arm-PCR of CDR3 regions. Each CDR3 protein is one row after TCRdb ran MiXCR on the multiplex PCR reads. The sample yields hundreds of thousands of distinct CDR3 sequences, approximately 15% seen once. The study, taken as a whole, reports: Having few samples may have compromised the accuracy.

The CDR3 extends over 16 amino acids. The J segment lost 0 bases and the V segment lost 1 base, leaving 1 base of the junction unmatched. The germline CDR1 and CDR2 sequences are LNHDA and SQIVND (reference sequence). Another study also made use of these data, one on T cells in Graves' hyperthyroidism and ophthalmopathy. Turning to that study: Ophthalmopathy could be told apart from stable hyperthyroidism with a 13 V-J model.

The sample in question was peripheral blood mononuclear cells (PBMCs), obtained at new diagnosis, from a patient treated with antithyroid drugs. This chain joins TRBV19 and TRBJ2-2, with TRBD2 matching 8 bases. The source of this sequence is a woman aged 25 to 39 with Graves disease. This CDR3 reads CASSIAGGSNTGELFF. CDR3 nucleotide sequence: TGTGCCAGTAGTATAGCGGGAGGGTCGAACACCGGGGAGCTGTTTTTT.